What follows are 19 T cell receptor beta chains derived from one specimen sequenced in a study of human T cells and chemical hapten exposure. As for time point: pre-sensitization, week 0. Treatment meaning: therapeutic diphenylcyclopropenone sensitization with weekly scalp DPC. MiXCR, applied by TCRdb to the RACE reads, yields one record per CDR3 protein. The table has under 50,000 distinct CDR3 sequences, approximately 7.6% seen once; the top ten hold about 1.2%. The sample in question was whole blood, obtained in connection with sensitization to the hapten diphenylcyclopropenone (DPC). Receptors originate from a woman between 45 and 60 years old with alopecia areata. Some clones in this sample may be carry-over from other donors' samples.

In its sample, this clonotype was seen many times. This chain links TRBV28 with TRBJ1-1; TRBD1 matches at 7 bases. Losses at the gene ends were 4 bases for V and 1 base for J; bases not matched to a gene: 3. Germline assignment: CDR1 MDHEN and CDR2 SYDVKM. The CDR3 is 14 amino acids. CDR3 in amino acids: CASSWGDRNTEAFF. CDR3 in DNA: TGTGCCAGCAGTTGGGGGGACAGGAACACTGAAGCTTTCTTT. The full variable domain, rest sourced from reference TRBV28 and TRBJ1-1, is DVKVTQSSRYLVKRTGEKVFLECVQDMDHENMFWYRQDPGLGLRLIYFSYDVKMKEKGDIPEGYSVSREKKERFSLILESASTNQTSMYLCASSWGDRNTEAFFGQGTRLTVV.

This clonotype has ten or more counts. The CDR3 loop is CASSQGWTATGPQHF. The CDR3 region has the DNA TGTGCCAGCAGCCAGGGTTGGACAGCCACGGGGCCCCAGCATTTT. The chain employs TRBV3-1 and TRBJ1-5; D perhaps matches TRBD1 (6 bases). Germline V gives CDR1 LGHDT, CDR2 YNNKEL (reference sequence). The germline V and J ends were trimmed by 3 bases and 9 bases, with 18 bases remaining between them. CDR3 length: 15 residues. Complete variable domain (other parts from reference TRBV3-1 and TRBJ1-5): DTAVSQTPKYLVTQMGNDKSIKCEQNLGHDTMYWYKQDSKKFLKIMFSYNNKELIINETVPNRFSPKSPDKAHLNLHINSLELGDSAVYFCASSQGWTATGPQHFGDGTRLSIL.

The rearrangement uses TRBV10-2 and TRBJ1-1, with 7 bases that match TRBD1. Germline V gives CDR1 WSHSY, CDR2 SAAADI. The CDR3 is 17 amino acids. V shed 8 bases, J shed 0 bases, and the junction held 15 bases outside the gene matches. In DNA form, the CDR3 reads TGCGCCAGCCTGAGGACAGGCGGCGGGTGGGTGAACACTGAAGCTTTCTTT. Residues: CASLRTGGGWVNTEAFF.

This clonotype appeared many times. CDR3 coding DNA: TGTGCCAGCAGCCCCGGACTAGCGGGAGATATGGGCTACAATGAGCAGTTCTTC. Its protein product is CASSPGLAGDMGYNEQFF. V is TRBV5-4 and J is TRBJ2-1; 13 nucleotides agree with TRBD2. This CDR3 is 18 amino acids long. Germline V lookup: CDR1 SGHNT, CDR2 YYREEE (reference sequence). Trimming at V came to 4 bases and at J to 3 bases, leaving 10 bases not matched to a gene.

This clonotype was seen ten or more times. The chain recombines TRBV28 with TRBJ2-5; 9 bases agree with TRBD2. Germline V CDR1 and CDR2: MDHEN, SYDVKM. The CDR3 extends over 15 amino acids. Trimming removed 5 bases from V and 0 bases from J; junction bases left unmatched: 4. This CDR3 is CASSRSGRDQETQYF. In DNA form, the CDR3 reads TGTGCCAGCAGTCGTAGCGGGAGAGACCAAGAGACCCAGTACTTC.

This clonotype was counted many times. This chain links TRBV5-1 with TRBJ2-7; D not resolved. The CDR3 length is 15 residues. Germline V CDR1 and CDR2: SGHRS, YFSETQ. V was clipped by 1 base and J by 2 bases, with 13 bases between them. CDR3: CASSLQTSGTYEQYF. Written as DNA, the CDR3 is TGCGCCAGCAGCTTGCAGACATCAGGTACCTACGAGCAGTACTTC.

The sample holds many counts of this clonotype. The rearrangement uses TRBV2 and TRBJ2-7, with D possibly being TRBD1 (8 bases). Trimming stripped 5 bases from V and 4 bases from J, with 15 bases between. Germline CDR1 SNHLY, CDR2 FYNNEI. The CDR3 spans 14 residues. DNA of the CDR3: TGTGCCAGCAGTCACACAGGGGGAGGGTACGAGCAGTACTTC. Its translation is CASSHTGGGYEQYF.

This clonotype has a count of ten or more. This chain connects TRBV24-1 to TRBJ1-4; unclear D gene. The CDR3 is made up of 14 amino acids. Germline V gene lookup returns CDR1 KGHDR and CDR2 SFDVKD. V lost 4 bases and J lost 4, with 9 bases in between. In nucleotides, the CDR3 is TGTGCCACCAGTGAAGGCAAGGTTAATGAAAAACTGTTTTTT. This encodes CATSEGKVNEKLFF.

The table lists this clonotype with many counts. This chain joins TRBV29-1 and TRBJ1-3; no reliable D call. CDR1 SQVTM and CDR2 ANQGSEA come from the germline V gene. The CDR3 loop spans 14 amino acids. Between the trimmed V and J ends, which lost 2 bases and 0 bases, there was a span of 8 bases. CDR3: CSVEYGSSGNTIYF. The CDR3 nucleotides are TGCAGCGTTGAATACGGGAGCTCTGGAAACACCATATATTTT.

There are a few counts of this clonotype. V usage is TRBV12-3 or TRBV12-4 and J usage is TRBJ2-1; D tentatively fits TRBD1 or TRBD2 (5 bases each). CDR3 length: 15 amino acids. V was shortened by 6 bases and J by 4 bases, with 16 bases between the two germline ends. As DNA, the CDR3 is TGTGCCAGCAGCTTCGGACTTGGGGGATACAATGAGCAGTTCTTC. This codes for CASSFGLGGYNEQFF.

The table lists this clonotype with many counts. The gene calls are TRBV10-3 and TRBJ2-7, with TRBD2 matching over 11 bases. This CDR3 contains 17 residues. J gave up 5 bases and V 2 bases, and 11 bases lay outside the gene matches. CDR1 is ENHRY, CDR2 SYGVKD, per germline. DNA for the CDR3: TGTGCCATCAGTGAGCGTAGGACTAGCGGGTCGGGCCACGAGCAGTACTTC. It encodes CAISERRTSGSGHEQYF.

This clonotype occurred a few times. V and J are TRBV18 and TRBJ2-6; no definite D call. This CDR3 is 15 amino acids long. Trimming pared 5 bases from V and 0 bases from J, leaving 8 bases between. CDR1 KGHSH and CDR2 LQKENI come from the germline V gene. The CDR3 coding sequence is TGTGCCAGCTCATCAGCTAACTCTGGGGCCAACGTCCTGACTTTC. Its translation is CASSSANSGANVLTF.

This clonotype was seen ten or more times. This rearrangement joins TRBV7-3 to TRBJ2-2, with 7 bases lining up with TRBD1. The length of the CDR3 is 15 residues. Germline values: CDR1 SGHTA, CDR2 FQGTGA. Germline trimming cut 5 bases from V and 5 bases from J; bases unmatched to any gene: 8. The CDR3 sequence: CASSGSDRKTGELFF. CDR3 sequence (DNA): TGTGCCAGCAGCGGTTCGGACAGGAAGACCGGGGAGCTGTTTTTT.

Only a few counts were recorded for this clonotype. This chain connects TRBV29-1 to TRBJ2-1, with TRBD1 matching 9 bases. Germline-derived CDR1 and CDR2 are SQVTM and ANQGSEA. The CDR3 covers 12 residues. V lost 6 bases, J lost 9 bases, and 6 bases stayed unmatched. The DNA of the CDR3 is TGCAGCGTGGGACAGGGCCGGGCTGAGCAGTTCTTC. Its translation: CSVGQGRAEQFF.

About this clonotype itself: A much larger clonotype is one base distant, so this may be a read error. The chain combines TRBV7-8 with TRBJ2-2; 8 bases fit TRBD1. CDR3 length: 14 residues. Germline V gives CDR1 SGHVS, CDR2 FQNEAQ. J was trimmed by 7 bases and V by 4 bases; bases with no gene match: 5. CDR3 nucleotide sequence: TGTGCCAGCAGCTCGACAGGGGTGATCGGGGAGCTGTTTTTT. Translating it yields CASSSTGVIGELFF.

This clonotype was counted at least ten times. The chain uses TRBV2 and TRBJ1-1; 10 nucleotides match TRBD1. Per germline, CDR1 SNHLY and CDR2 FYNNEI. Germline trimming cut 6 bases from V and 4 bases from J; bases unmatched to any gene: 8. CDR3 length equals 15 residues. The CDR3: CASRGTGEDSTEAFF. The CDR3 DNA sequence: TGTGCCAGCAGGGGGACAGGGGAAGATAGCACTGAAGCTTTCTTT.

This clonotype was found a few times. The chain carries TRBV11-3 and TRBJ1-1, with D uncertain. Per the germline V gene, CDR1 is SGHNT and CDR2 is YENEEA. The CDR3 runs 16 residues. V lost 2 bases to trimming and J lost 4 bases, with 17 bases between them. The CDR3 DNA sequence: TGTGCCAGCAGCTTACGTGGGTTAGCCCGGGTCACTGAAGCTTTCTTT. Its translation: CASSLRGLARVTEAFF.

Many counts were recorded for this clonotype. This chain connects TRBV10-3 to TRBJ2-1, with D perhaps assigned TRBD1 or TRBD2 (5 bases each). Germline CDR1 ENHRY, CDR2 SYGVKD. V lost 3 bases and J 8 bases, leaving 14 bases between the germline ends. This CDR3 is 14 amino acids long. The CDR3 spells CAISDSLGVDEQFF. The CDR3 nucleotides read TGTGCCATCAGTGACTCACTAGGGGTGGATGAGCAGTTCTTC.

This clonotype was detected only a few times. CDR3 in amino acids: CASSEVDRTGGEQFF. The DNA of the CDR3 is TGTGCCAGCAGTGAAGTGGACAGGACTGGGGGTGAGCAGTTCTTC. The chain employs TRBV6-1 and TRBJ2-1; 7 nucleotides agree with TRBD1. This CDR3 comprises 15 residues. V was pared by 1 base and J by 9 bases, with 9 bases of the junction left unmatched. Germline CDR1 reads MNHNS; CDR2 reads SASEGT.